One T cell receptor (beta chain) is described in this entry. What it binds is unknown. This sample is drawn from a study of T cell responses to AZD1222 COVID-19 vaccine. Study-wide results and limits: A mostly white British donor set with more females was recruited, and clonal diversity was possibly underestimated. Spike-specific TCR depth and breadth grew after two AZD1222 doses. Reportedly, nearly half the spike-specific TCRs target unmutated variant regions.

Data came from immunoSEQ multiplex PCR; TCRdb stores just in-frame clones and leaves some out. The table has roughly 120,000 clones, over 75% seen once. The clonotype comes from an adult in good health. This material consisted of peripheral blood, taken on day 0 of MenACWY control vaccination.

CDR3 sequence: CASSKTGVTFDEQFF. The CDR3 region has the DNA TGCGCCAGCAGCAAGACAGGGGTTACGTTCGATGAGCAGTTCTTC. The gene calls are TRBV4-3 and TRBJ2-1, with 8 nucleotides matching TRBD1. The CDR3 is 15 amino acids. In germline, CDR1 is LGHNA, CDR2 YSLEER. Germline trimming cut 5 bases from V and 8 bases from J; bases unmatched to any gene: 11.